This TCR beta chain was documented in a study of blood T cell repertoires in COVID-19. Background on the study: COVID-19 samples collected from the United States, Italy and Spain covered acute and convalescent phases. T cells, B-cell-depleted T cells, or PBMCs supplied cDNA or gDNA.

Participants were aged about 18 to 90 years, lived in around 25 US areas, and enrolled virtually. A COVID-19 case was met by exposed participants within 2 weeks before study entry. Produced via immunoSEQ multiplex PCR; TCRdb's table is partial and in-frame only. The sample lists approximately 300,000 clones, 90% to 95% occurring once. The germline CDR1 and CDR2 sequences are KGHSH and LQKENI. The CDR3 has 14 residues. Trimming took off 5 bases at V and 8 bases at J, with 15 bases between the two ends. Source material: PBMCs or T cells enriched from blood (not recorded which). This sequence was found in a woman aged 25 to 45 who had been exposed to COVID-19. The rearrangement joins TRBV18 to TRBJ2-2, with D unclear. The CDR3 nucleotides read TGTGCCAGCTCAAGTCAGGTACCCACGGGGGAGCTGTTTTTT. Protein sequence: CASSSQVPTGELFF.